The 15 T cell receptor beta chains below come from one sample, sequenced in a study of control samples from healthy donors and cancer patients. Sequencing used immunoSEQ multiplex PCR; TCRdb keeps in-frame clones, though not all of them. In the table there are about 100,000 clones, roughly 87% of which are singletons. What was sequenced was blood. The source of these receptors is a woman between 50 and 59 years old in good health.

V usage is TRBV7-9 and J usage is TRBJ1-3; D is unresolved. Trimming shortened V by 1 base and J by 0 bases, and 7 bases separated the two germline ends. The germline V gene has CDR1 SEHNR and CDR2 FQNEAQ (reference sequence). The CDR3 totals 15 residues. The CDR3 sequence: CASSLGRVSGNTIYF. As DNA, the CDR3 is TGTGCCAGCAGCTTAGGTCGCGTCTCTGGAAACACCATATATTTT. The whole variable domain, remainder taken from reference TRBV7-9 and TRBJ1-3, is DTGVSQNPRHKITKRGQNVTFRCDPISEHNRLYWYRQTLGQGPEFLTYFQNEAQLEKSRLLSDRFSAERPKGSFSTLEIQRTEQGDSAMYLCASSLGRVSGNTIYFGEGSWLTVV.

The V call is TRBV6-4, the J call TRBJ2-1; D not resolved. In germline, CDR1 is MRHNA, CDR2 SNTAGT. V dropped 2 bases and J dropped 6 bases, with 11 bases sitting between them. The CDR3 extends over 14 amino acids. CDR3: CASSDPPQANEQFF. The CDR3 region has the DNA TGTGCCAGCAGTGACCCACCTCAGGCCAATGAGCAGTTCTTC.

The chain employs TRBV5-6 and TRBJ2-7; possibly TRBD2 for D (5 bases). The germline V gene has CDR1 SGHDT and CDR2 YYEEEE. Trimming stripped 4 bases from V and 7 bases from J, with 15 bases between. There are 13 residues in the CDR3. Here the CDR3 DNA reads TGTGCCAGCAGCCCCGGATCGGGGTTTGAGCAGTACGTC. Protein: CASSPGSGFEQYV.

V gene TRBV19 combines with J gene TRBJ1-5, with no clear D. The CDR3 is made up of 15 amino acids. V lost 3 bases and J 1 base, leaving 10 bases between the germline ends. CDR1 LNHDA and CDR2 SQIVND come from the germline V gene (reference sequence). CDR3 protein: CASSIWRSSNQPQHF. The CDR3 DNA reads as TGTGCCAGTAGTATTTGGAGGTCGAGCAATCAGCCCCAGCATTTT.

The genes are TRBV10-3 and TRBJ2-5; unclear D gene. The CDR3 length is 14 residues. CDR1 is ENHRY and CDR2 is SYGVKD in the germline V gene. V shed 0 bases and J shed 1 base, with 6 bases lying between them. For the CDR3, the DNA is TGTGCCATCAGTGAGTCGGCAGGCCAAGAGACCCAGTACTTC. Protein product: CAISESAGQETQYF.

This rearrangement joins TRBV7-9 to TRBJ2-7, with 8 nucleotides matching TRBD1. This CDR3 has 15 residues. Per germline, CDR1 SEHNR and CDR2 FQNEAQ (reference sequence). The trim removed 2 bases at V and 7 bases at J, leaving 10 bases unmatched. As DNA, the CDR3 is TGTGCCAGCAGCTTACTAACAGGGGGAGGAGGGGAGCAGTACTTC. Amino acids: CASSLLTGGGGEQYF.

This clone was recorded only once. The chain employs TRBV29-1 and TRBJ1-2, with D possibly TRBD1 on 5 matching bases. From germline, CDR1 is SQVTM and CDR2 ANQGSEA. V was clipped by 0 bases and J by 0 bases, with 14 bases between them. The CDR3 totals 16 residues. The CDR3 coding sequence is TGCAGCGTTGAAGATCTATCCACAGGACCTAACTATGGCTACACCTTC. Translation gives CSVEDLSTGPNYGYTF.

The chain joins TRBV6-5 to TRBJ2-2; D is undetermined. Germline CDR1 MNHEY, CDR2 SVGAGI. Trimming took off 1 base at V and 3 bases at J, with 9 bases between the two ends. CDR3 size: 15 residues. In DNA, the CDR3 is TGTGCCAGCAGTTACTATCCGTCTGACACCGGGGAGCTGTTTTTT. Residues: CASSYYPSDTGELFF.

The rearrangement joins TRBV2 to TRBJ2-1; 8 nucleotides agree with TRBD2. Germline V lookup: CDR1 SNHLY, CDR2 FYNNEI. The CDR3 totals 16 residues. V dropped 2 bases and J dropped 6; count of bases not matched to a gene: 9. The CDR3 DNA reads TGTGCCAGCAGTGAAATTTTGCGGGGGGTTCCCAATGAGCAGTTCTTC. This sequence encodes CASSEILRGVPNEQFF.

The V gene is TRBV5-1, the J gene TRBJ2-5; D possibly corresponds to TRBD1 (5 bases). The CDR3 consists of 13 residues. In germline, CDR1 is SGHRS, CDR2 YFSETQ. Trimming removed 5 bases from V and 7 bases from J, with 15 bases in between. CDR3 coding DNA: TGCGCCAGCAGTTTACAGGTGCTGGGGACCCAGTACTTC. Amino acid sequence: CASSLQVLGTQYF.

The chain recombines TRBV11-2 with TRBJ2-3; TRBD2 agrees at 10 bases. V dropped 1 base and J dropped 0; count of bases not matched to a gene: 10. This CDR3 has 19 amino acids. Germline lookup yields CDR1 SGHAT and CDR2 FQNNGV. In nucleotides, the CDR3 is TGTGCCAGCAGCTTAGGATCCGTACCTAGCGGGGGAAGCACAGATACGCAGTATTTT. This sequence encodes CASSLGSVPSGGSTDTQYF.

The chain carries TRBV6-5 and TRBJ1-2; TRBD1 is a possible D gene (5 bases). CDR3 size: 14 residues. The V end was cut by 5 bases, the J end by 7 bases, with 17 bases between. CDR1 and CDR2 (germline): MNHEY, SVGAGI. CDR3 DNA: TGTGCCAGCAGTCTACGACAGCTCCGAGGTGGCTACACCTTC. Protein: CASSLRQLRGGYTF.

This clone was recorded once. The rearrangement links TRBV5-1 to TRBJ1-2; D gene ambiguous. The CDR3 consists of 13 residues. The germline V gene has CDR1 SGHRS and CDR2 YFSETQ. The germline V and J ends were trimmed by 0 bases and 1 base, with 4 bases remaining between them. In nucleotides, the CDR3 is TGCGCCAGCAGCTTGGAAAGTAACTATGGCTACACCTTC. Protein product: CASSLESNYGYTF.

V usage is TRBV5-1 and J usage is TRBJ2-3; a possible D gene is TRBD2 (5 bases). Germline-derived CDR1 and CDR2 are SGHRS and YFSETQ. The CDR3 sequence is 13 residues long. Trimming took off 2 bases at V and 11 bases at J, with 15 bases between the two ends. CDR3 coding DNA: TGCGCCAGCAGCTTTTTGACCCTGGAGGTGCAGTATTTT. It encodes CASSFLTLEVQYF.

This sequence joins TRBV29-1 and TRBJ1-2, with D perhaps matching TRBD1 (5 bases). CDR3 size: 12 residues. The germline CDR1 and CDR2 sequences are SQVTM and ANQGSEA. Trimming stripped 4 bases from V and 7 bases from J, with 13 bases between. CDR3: CSVAQGKGGYTF. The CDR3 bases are TGCAGCGTTGCTCAGGGAAAGGGTGGCTACACCTTC.